These 15 T cell receptor beta chains share one sample of origin, sequenced in a study of cytomegalovirus exposure and HLA in healthy donors. It was with 60 Vbeta and 13 Jbeta primers that the PCR ran. Only in-frame clones appear in the TCRdb table, and some are missing; sequencing was by immunoSEQ multiplex PCR. Here the sample table reports around 60,000 clones. Sequenced sample: PBMCs. The source is a woman aged 18 to 35 in good health and CMV-seronegative.

V usage is TRBV7-9 and J usage is TRBJ2-1; perhaps TRBD1 as D (6 bases). The CDR3 sequence is 15 residues long. Trimming shortened V by 4 bases and J by 6 bases, and 16 bases separated the two germline ends. Germline V lookup: CDR1 SEHNR, CDR2 FQNEAQ (reference sequence). CDR3: CASSSTRGPPNEQFF. The DNA of the CDR3 is TGTGCCAGCAGCTCGACCAGGGGACCCCCCAATGAGCAGTTCTTC.

The CDR3 loop is CASSPEAGPVEAFF. In DNA form, the CDR3 reads TGTGCCAGCTCACCAGAAGCAGGGCCCGTTGAAGCTTTCTTT. The rearrangement links TRBV18 to TRBJ1-1, with a possible D match to TRBD1 (5 bases). The CDR3 contains 14 residues. Germline V CDR1 and CDR2: KGHSH, LQKENI. The ends were cut back, 2 bases at V and 7 bases at J, with 14 bases in the middle.

The chain joins TRBV6-5 to TRBJ2-7; TRBD1 matches at 8 bases. Germline V gives CDR1 MNHEY, CDR2 SVGAGI. The CDR3 contains 13 residues. Losses at the gene ends were 5 bases for V and 4 bases for J; bases not matched to a gene: 4. This chain's CDR3 is CASSQQGVYEQYF. The CDR3 bases are TGTGCCAGCAGTCAACAGGGGGTGTACGAGCAGTACTTC.

The rearrangement links TRBV6-5 to TRBJ1-1, with TRBD1 matching 8 bases. The CDR3 spans 14 residues. The germline V gene encodes CDR1 MNHEY and CDR2 SVGAGI. The trim removed 4 bases at V and 7 bases at J, leaving 8 bases unmatched. The CDR3 DNA is TGTGCCAGCAGTTCCCCACAGACAGGGGATGAAGCTTTCTTT. It yields the protein CASSSPQTGDEAFF.

The chain carries TRBV29-1 and TRBJ2-5; D is possibly TRBD1 (5 bases). This CDR3 comprises 13 residues. Per the germline V gene, CDR1 is SQVTM and CDR2 is ANQGSEA. Trimming removed 2 bases at V and 5 bases at J, with 12 bases between. The CDR3 DNA reads as TGCAGCGTTGAACGGCAGGGTGGCGAGACCCAGTACTTC. It encodes CSVERQGGETQYF.

This chain uses TRBV10-1 with TRBJ2-5; no clear D gene. V was cut by 2 bases and J by 7 bases, with 11 bases left in between. Germline V CDR1 and CDR2: WNHNN, SYGVQD (reference sequence). The CDR3 extends over 13 amino acids. CDR3 sequence (DNA): TGCGCCAGCAGTGAGAACGCCCGGTCGACCCAGTACTTC. Protein: CASSENARSTQYF.

V gene TRBV27 combines with J gene TRBJ2-7; 10 bases agree with TRBD1. J gave up 3 bases and V 6 bases, and 5 bases lay outside the gene matches. CDR1 MNHEY and CDR2 SMNVEV come from the germline V gene (reference sequence). This CDR3 comprises 14 residues. The chain's CDR3 is CASRDRGGDYEQYF. CDR3 nucleotide sequence: TGTGCCAGCAGGGACAGGGGGGGGGACTACGAGCAGTACTTC.

The rearrangement uses TRBV11-2 and TRBJ1-5; D remains unclear. The V gene's germline CDR1 is SGHAT and CDR2 FQNNGV. The CDR3 is 14 residues long. Trimming removed 2 bases from V and 0 bases from J, with 5 bases in between. The CDR3 loop reads CASSLSDSNQPQHF. The CDR3 region has the DNA TGTGCCAGCAGCTTAAGCGATAGCAATCAGCCCCAGCATTTT.

The genes are TRBV7-9 and TRBJ1-2; 10 bases align to TRBD1. The germline CDR1 and CDR2 sequences are SEHNR and FQNEAQ (reference sequence). This CDR3 is built from 15 residues. V gave up 1 base and J gave up 3 bases; unmatched junction bases: 2. Here the CDR3 reads CASSLGDRGDYGYTF. The CDR3, as DNA: TGTGCCAGCAGCTTAGGGGACAGGGGTGACTATGGCTACACCTTC.

The chain joins TRBV7-2 to TRBJ2-1; a weak D match, TRBD2 (5 bases). This CDR3 is built from 16 residues. CDR1 and CDR2 from the germline V gene are SGHTA and FQGNSA. V was pared by 5 bases and J by 0 bases, with 14 bases between. The CDR3 here is CASSEESGGSYNEQFF. DNA for the CDR3: TGTGCCAGCAGCGAGGAGAGCGGAGGCTCCTACAATGAGCAGTTCTTC. The full variable domain, in which reference TRBV7-2 and TRBJ2-1 provide the parts outside the CDR3, is GAGVSQSPSNKVTEKGKDVELRCDPISGHTALYWYRQSLGQGLEFLIYFQGNSAPDKSGLPSDRFSAERTGGSVSTLTIQRTQQEDSAVYLCASSEESGGSYNEQFFGPGTRLTVL.

This chain uses TRBV28 with TRBJ2-3, with 7 bases fitting TRBD1. V gave up 8 bases and J gave up 0 bases; unmatched junction bases: 2. CDR1 and CDR2 from the germline V gene are MDHEN and SYDVKM. The CDR3 is 13 amino acids. The CDR3 region has the DNA TGTGCCAGCCGGGACAGCAGCACAGATACGCAGTATTTT. Amino acid sequence: CASRDSSTDTQYF. Complete variable domain (other parts from reference TRBV28 and TRBJ2-3): DVKVTQSSRYLVKRTGEKVFLECVQDMDHENMFWYRQDPGLGLRLIYFSYDVKMKEKGDIPEGYSVSREKKERFSLILESASTNQTSMYLCASRDSSTDTQYFGPGTRLTVL.

The V gene is TRBV6-5, the J gene TRBJ2-7; 9 nucleotides match TRBD1. Germline CDR1 is MNHEY and CDR2 is SVGAGI. This CDR3 contains 15 residues. V trimming: 5 bases; J trimming: 0 bases; junction bases outside the gene matches: 5. The DNA of the CDR3 is TGTGCCAGCAGTAAACAGGGGGCCGGCTCCTACGAGCAGTACTTC. Protein sequence: CASSKQGAGSYEQYF.

This chain uses TRBV7-9 with TRBJ1-2; D is unresolved. The CDR3 is 13 amino acids. V dropped 2 bases and J dropped 5 bases, with 9 bases sitting between them. Germline V gene sequence: CDR1 SEHNR, CDR2 FQNEAQ (reference sequence). Here the CDR3 reads CASSLPPHYGYTF. The CDR3 DNA is TGTGCCAGCAGCTTACCCCCCCATTATGGCTACACCTTC. Together with reference TRBV7-9 and TRBJ1-2, the CDR3 gives the full variable domain: DTGVSQNPRHKITKRGQNVTFRCDPISEHNRLYWYRQTLGQGPEFLTYFQNEAQLEKSRLLSDRFSAERPKGSFSTLEIQRTEQGDSAMYLCASSLPPHYGYTFGSGTRLTVV.

The V gene is TRBV14, the J gene TRBJ2-7, with 9 bases fitting TRBD1. This CDR3 comprises 16 residues. After removal of 1 base from V and 4 bases from J, the junction contained 8 bases not matched to a gene. Germline V lookup: CDR1 SGHDN, CDR2 FVKESK. Here the CDR3 reads CASSQAQGALSYEQYF. CDR3 DNA: TGTGCCAGCAGCCAAGCACAGGGGGCCTTGTCGTACGAGCAGTACTTC.

V and J are TRBV4-1 and TRBJ2-1; D unclear. This CDR3 spans 13 amino acids. Germline lookup yields CDR1 MGHRA and CDR2 YSYEKL. Trimming cost V 0 bases and J 4 bases, with 4 bases left between them. The CDR3 reads CASSQDPYNEQFF. CDR3 in DNA: TGCGCCAGCAGCCAAGACCCTTACAATGAGCAGTTCTTC.